These T cell receptor beta chains were read from a single sample in a study of T cell changes during pregnancy in multiple sclerosis. The assay was immunoSEQ multiplex PCR, and TCRdb's table has in-frame clones only and misses some. Here the sample spans about 23,000 clones, about 88% being singletons. The sample consisted of CD8+ T cells from peripheral blood mononuclear cells, taken after pregnancy. These receptors all stem from a female donor with multiple sclerosis, enrolled in a pregnancy study. Both conserved end residues are part of each CDR3. Fields, in order: V gene, clone size, CDR3 length, D gene, J gene, CDR3 protein, CDR3 DNA. A D gene is named only where the DNA matches it firmly. Clone size is stated in some rows and not others, as once, few, many or a class when expanded.

TRBV4-2	-	14	-	TRBJ2-7	CASSQPGHAYEQYF	TGTGCCAGCAGCCAGCCCGGACACGCCTACGAGCAGTACTTC
TRBV4-3	-	14	-	TRBJ1-5	CASSQDRGDQPQHF	TGCGCCAGCAGCCAAGATCGGGGGGATCAGCCCCAGCATTTT
TRBV11-1	-	13	-	TRBJ2-1	CASSFPPRNEQFF	TGTGCCAGCAGCTTTCCCCCCAGGAATGAGCAGTTCTTC
TRBV29-1	-	15	-	TRBJ2-6	CSVSPEGEGANVLTF	TGCAGCGTCTCCCCGGAAGGGGAAGGGGCCAACGTCCTGACTTTC
TRBV30	few	12	-	TRBJ1-1	CAWVSVNTEAFF	TGTGCCTGGGTTAGCGTGAACACTGAAGCTTTCTTT
TRBV27	-	14	TRBD1	TRBJ2-1	CASTTRTGTHEQFF	TGTGCCAGCACGACCCGGACAGGGACACATGAGCAGTTCTTC
TRBV6-5	-	14	-	TRBJ2-7	CASTPLADTYEQYF	TGTGCCAGCACCCCCCTGGCCGATACCTACGAGCAGTACTTC
TRBV19	-	18	TRBD2	TRBJ2-1	CASSISSSGRGLHNEQFF	TGTGCCAGTAGTATATCGTCTAGCGGGAGAGGCCTACATAATGAGCAGTTCTTC
TRBV27	-	13	-	TRBJ2-1	CASSLGRYNEQFF	TGTGCCAGCAGTTTAGGGAGATACAATGAGCAGTTCTTC
TRBV6-1	once	15	TRBD2	TRBJ2-7	CASSTEASGSYEQYF	TGTGCCAGCAGTACCGAAGCTAGCGGGTCCTACGAGCAGTACTTC
TRBV6-5	once	14	TRBD1	TRBJ2-7	CASGFGTGAYEQYF	TGTGCCAGCGGTTTTGGGACAGGAGCCTACGAGCAGTACTTC
TRBV6-4	-	21	TRBD2	TRBJ2-1	CASSDSDGTSGRAVSSDEQFF	TGTGCCAGCAGTGACTCGGACGGGACTAGCGGGAGGGCCGTGTCTAGCGATGAGCAGTTCTTC
TRBV19	-	13	-	TRBJ2-2	CASSIRETGELFF	TGTGCCAGTAGTATTAGAGAAACCGGGGAGCTGTTTTTT
TRBV9	-	16	TRBD1	TRBJ2-3	CASSVSQGASTDTQYF	TGTGCCAGCAGCGTTTCCCAGGGGGCCAGCACTGATACGCAGTATTTT
TRBV19	-	15	TRBD1	TRBJ1-2	CASSQGQGLFYGYTF	TGTGCCAGTAGCCAGGGACAGGGGCTCTTCTATGGCTACACCTTC
TRBV7-6	-	15	TRBD2	TRBJ2-7	CASSRRLAGDREQYF	TGTGCCAGCAGCCGAAGACTAGCGGGGGACAGAGAGCAGTACTTC
TRBV2	-	15	TRBD2	TRBJ2-7	CASSEATSGLYEQYF	TGTGCCAGCAGTGAAGCCACTAGCGGTCTCTACGAGCAGTACTTC
TRBV4-2	-	19	-	TRBJ2-1	CASSQDSATGGSSYNEQFF	TGTGCCAGCAGCCAGGATTCTGCGACCGGCGGCAGCTCCTACAATGAGCAGTTCTTC
TRBV18	-	13	-	TRBJ2-1	CASSPVQGNEQFF	TGTGCCAGCTCACCAGTGCAGGGCAATGAGCAGTTCTTC
TRBV11-2	-	15	TRBD1	TRBJ2-7	CASSFSPGTGYEQYF	TGTGCCAGCAGCTTCAGTCCCGGGACAGGTTACGAGCAGTACTTC
TRBV6-1	-	15	-	TRBJ1-2	CASSPLEAPNYGYTF	TGTGCCAGCAGCCCGTTAGAGGCCCCAAACTATGGCTACACCTTC
TRBV19	-	13	TRBD1	TRBJ2-1	CASVQGEHNEQFF	TGTGCCAGTGTACAGGGGGAACACAATGAGCAGTTCTTC
TRBV7-9	once	12	-	TRBJ2-7	CASSPLTYEQYF	TGTGCCAGCAGCCCACTGACCTACGAGCAGTACTTC
TRBV27	once	13	TRBD1	TRBJ1-2	CASSNRGGHGYTF	TGTGCCAGCAGTAACAGGGGGGGGCATGGCTACACCTTC
TRBV2	once	16	TRBD1	TRBJ2-1	CASSRRQGGIYNEQFF	TGTGCCAGCAGTCGTAGACAGGGGGGAATCTACAATGAGCAGTTCTTC
TRBV6-5	-	15	-	TRBJ1-1	CASSYSPGSNTEAFF	TGTGCCAGCAGTTACTCGCCGGGATCGAACACTGAAGCTTTCTTT